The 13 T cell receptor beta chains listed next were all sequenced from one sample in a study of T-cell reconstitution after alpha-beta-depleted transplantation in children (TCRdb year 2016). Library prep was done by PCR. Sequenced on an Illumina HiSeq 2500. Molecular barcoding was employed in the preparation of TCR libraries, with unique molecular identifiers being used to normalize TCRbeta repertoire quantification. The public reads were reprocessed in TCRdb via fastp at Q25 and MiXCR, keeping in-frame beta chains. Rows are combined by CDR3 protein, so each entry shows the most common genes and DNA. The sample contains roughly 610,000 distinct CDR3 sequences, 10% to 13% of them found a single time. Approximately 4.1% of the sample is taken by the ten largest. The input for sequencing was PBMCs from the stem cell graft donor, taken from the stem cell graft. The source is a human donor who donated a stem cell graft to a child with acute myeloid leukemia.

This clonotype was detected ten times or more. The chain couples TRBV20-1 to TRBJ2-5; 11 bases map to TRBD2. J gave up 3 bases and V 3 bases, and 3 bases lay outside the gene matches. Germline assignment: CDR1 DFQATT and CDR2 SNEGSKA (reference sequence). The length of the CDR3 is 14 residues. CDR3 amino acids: CSASPSGRKETQYF. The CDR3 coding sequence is TGCAGTGCTAGCCCTAGCGGGAGGAAAGAGACCCAGTACTTC.

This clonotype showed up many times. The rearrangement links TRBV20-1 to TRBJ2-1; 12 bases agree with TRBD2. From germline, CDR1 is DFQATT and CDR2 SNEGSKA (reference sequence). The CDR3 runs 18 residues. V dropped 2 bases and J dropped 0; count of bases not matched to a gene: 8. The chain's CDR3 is CSARTLAGGPSSYNEQFF. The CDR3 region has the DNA TGCAGTGCTAGAACACTAGCGGGAGGACCGAGCTCCTACAATGAGCAGTTCTTC.

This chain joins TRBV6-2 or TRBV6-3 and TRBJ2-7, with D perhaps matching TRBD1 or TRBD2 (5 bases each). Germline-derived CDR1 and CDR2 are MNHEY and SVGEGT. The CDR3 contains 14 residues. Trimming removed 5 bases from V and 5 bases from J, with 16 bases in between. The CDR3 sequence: CASSQPRGRHEQYF. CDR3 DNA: TGTGCCAGCAGTCAACCCCGGGGACGCCACGAGCAGTACTTC.

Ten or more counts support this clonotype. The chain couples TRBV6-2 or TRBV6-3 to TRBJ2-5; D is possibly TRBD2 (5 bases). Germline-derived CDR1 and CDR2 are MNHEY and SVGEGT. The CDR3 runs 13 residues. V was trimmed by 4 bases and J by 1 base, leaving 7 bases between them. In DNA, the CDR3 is TGTGCCAGCAGTTGGAGGAGCCAAGAGACCCAGTACTTC. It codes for CASSWRSQETQYF.

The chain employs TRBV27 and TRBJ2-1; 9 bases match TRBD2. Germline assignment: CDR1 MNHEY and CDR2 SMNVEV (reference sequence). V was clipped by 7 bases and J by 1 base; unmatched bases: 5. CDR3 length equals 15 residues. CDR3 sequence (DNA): TGTGCCAGCAAGGCTAGCGGGACGTCCTACAATGAGCAGTTCTTC. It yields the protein CASKASGTSYNEQFF.

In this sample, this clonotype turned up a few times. In DNA, the CDR3 is TGTGCCAGCGGTGTGGGAGCAGGAGCTTACGAGCAGTACTTC. It codes for CASGVGAGAYEQYF. This sequence joins TRBV28 and TRBJ2-7; maybe TRBD2 (5 bases). V was trimmed by 8 bases and J by 4 bases, leaving 18 bases between them. Germline CDR1 is MDHEN and CDR2 is SYDVKM. The CDR3 length is 14 residues.

As DNA, the CDR3 is TGTGCCAGCAGCCGACAGTTGGTCGAGAACACTGAAGCTTTCTTT. Translation gives CASSRQLVENTEAFF. This sequence joins TRBV7-9 and TRBJ1-1; possible D gene TRBD1, 5 bases. The CDR3 sequence is 15 residues long. Germline V gene lookup returns CDR1 SEHNR and CDR2 FQNEAQ (reference sequence). V lost 5 bases to trimming and J lost 1 base, with 14 bases between them. Looking up the rest from reference TRBV7-9 and TRBJ1-1 gives the full variable domain: DTGVSQNPRHKITKRGQNVTFRCDPISEHNRLYWYRQTLGQGPEFLTYFQNEAQLEKSRLLSDRFSAERPKGSFSTLEIQRTEQGDSAMYLCASSRQLVENTEAFFGQGTRLTVV.

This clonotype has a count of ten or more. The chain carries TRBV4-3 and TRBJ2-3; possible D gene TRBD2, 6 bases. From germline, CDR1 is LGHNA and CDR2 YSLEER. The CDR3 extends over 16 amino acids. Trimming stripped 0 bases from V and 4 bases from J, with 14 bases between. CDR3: CASSQDRAAGADTQYF. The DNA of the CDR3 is TGCGCCAGCAGCCAAGACCGCGCAGCGGGCGCAGATACGCAGTATTTT.

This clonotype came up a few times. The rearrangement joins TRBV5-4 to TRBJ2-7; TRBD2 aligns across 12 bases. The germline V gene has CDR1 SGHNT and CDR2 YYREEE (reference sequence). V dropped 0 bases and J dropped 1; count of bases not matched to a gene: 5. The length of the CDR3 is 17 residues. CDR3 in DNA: TGTGCCAGCAGCTTGGGACTAGCGGGAGAGGCGTCCTACGAGCAGTACTTC. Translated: CASSLGLAGEASYEQYF.

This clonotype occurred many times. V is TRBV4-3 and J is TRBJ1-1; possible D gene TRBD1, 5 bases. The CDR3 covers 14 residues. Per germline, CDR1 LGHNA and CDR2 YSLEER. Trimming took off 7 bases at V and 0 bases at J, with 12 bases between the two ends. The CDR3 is CASNSKGMNTEAFF. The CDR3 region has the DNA TGCGCCAGCAACTCGAAGGGGATGAACACTGAAGCTTTCTTT.

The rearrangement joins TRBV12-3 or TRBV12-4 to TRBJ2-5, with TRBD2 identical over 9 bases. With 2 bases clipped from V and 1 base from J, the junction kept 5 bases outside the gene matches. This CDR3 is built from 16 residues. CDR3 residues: CASSLRAGGVQETQYF. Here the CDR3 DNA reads TGTGCCAGCAGTTTAAGGGCGGGAGGGGTCCAAGAGACCCAGTACTTC.

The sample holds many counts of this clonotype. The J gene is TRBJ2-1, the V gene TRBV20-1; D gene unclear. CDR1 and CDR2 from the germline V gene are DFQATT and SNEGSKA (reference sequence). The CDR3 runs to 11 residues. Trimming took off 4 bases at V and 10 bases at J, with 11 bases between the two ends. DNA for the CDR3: TGCAGTGCTAATGGGGTTAACGAGCAGTTCTTC. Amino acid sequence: CSANGVNEQFF.

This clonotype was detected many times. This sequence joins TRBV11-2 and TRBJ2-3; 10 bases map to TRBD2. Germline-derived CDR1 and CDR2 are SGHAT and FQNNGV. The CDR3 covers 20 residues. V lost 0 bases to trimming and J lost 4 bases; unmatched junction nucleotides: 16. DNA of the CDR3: TGTGCCAGCAGCTTAGAAAGGACACTAGCGGGGACCACCCCCGCAGATACGCAGTATTTT. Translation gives CASSLERTLAGTTPADTQYF.